What follows are 14 T cell receptor beta chains derived from one specimen sequenced in a study of T cells in Graves' hyperthyroidism and ophthalmopathy. Regions amplified from RNA transcripts were the TCR beta CDR3 regions. Primed by the HTBI set, a first-round RT-PCR was run on the TCR CDR3. TCRdb fed the multiplex PCR reads into MiXCR, producing one record per CDR3 protein. The table shows roughly 750,000 distinct CDR3 sequences, with approximately 16% occurring only once. Sequenced: blood. These receptors all stem from a young man with Graves' hyperthyroidism.

The sample holds many counts of this clonotype. The J gene is TRBJ1-3, the V gene TRBV18, with a tentative D call TRBD1 (5 bases). Trimming left V 5 bases short and J 1 base short, with 12 bases between. Germline V gives CDR1 KGHSH, CDR2 LQKENI. The CDR3 is 15 amino acids. The CDR3 sequence is CASSGTTESGNTIYF. In DNA form, the CDR3 reads TGTGCCAGCTCAGGGACCACGGAATCTGGAAACACCATATATTTT.

The chain couples TRBV10-3 to TRBJ2-3, with a weak D call TRBD2 (6 bases). V lost 3 bases and J 2 bases, leaving 12 bases between the germline ends. The CDR3 extends over 15 amino acids. Germline V gives CDR1 ENHRY, CDR2 SYGVKD. For the CDR3, the DNA is TGTGCCATCAGTGAAGTCGGGGGTACCACAGATACGCAGTATTTT. Translation: CAISEVGGTTDTQYF.

This chain links TRBV9 with TRBJ2-5; TRBD2 aligns across 11 bases. V was clipped by 0 bases and J by 4 bases; unmatched bases: 5. The CDR3 is made up of 16 amino acids. Per the germline V gene, CDR1 is SGDLS and CDR2 is YYNGEE. The CDR3 protein is CASSVDISGRVETQYF. CDR3 bases: TGTGCCAGCAGCGTAGATATTAGCGGGAGGGTAGAGACCCAGTACTTC.

Ten or more counts support this clonotype. This sequence joins TRBV30 and TRBJ2-6; tentative D call: TRBD1 (6 bases). The CDR3 runs 14 residues. Germline assignment: CDR1 GTSNPN and CDR2 SVGIG (reference sequence). V lost 5 bases and J lost 2, with 10 bases in between. The CDR3 protein is CAWSRGAGANVLTF. CDR3 coding DNA: TGTGCCTGGTCCAGGGGTGCTGGGGCCAACGTCCTGACTTTC.

The chain has TRBV30 and TRBJ2-6, with 8 positions matching TRBD1. The CDR3 has 17 amino acids. The ends lost 4 bases at V and 1 base at J; junction bases unmatched: 9. Looked up from germline, CDR1 is GTSNPN and CDR2 is SVGIG (reference sequence). The CDR3 reads CAWIRTGFWSGANVLTF. CDR3 nucleotides: TGTGCCTGGATACGGACAGGGTTTTGGTCTGGGGCCAACGTCCTGACTTTC.

This clonotype was observed at least ten times. The CDR3 sequence is CASSLAVEQYF. The CDR3 DNA reads as TGTGCCAGCAGCTTGGCGGTCGAGCAGTACTTC. The V and J genes are TRBV7-9 and TRBJ2-7; D call uncertain. The V gene's germline CDR1 is SEHNR and CDR2 FQNEAQ (reference sequence). V was clipped by 3 bases and J by 6 bases, with 6 bases between them. The CDR3 covers 11 residues.

In its sample, this clonotype was seen a few times. The rearrangement links TRBV13 to TRBJ1-5, with D hard to call. Trimming cost V 2 bases and J 0 bases, with 11 bases left between them. The CDR3 is 16 amino acids. Germline-derived CDR1 and CDR2 are PRHDT and FYEKMQ (reference sequence). CDR3 loop: CASSLPSANSNQPQHF. The DNA for the CDR3 is TGTGCCAGCAGCTTACCTTCCGCAAATAGCAATCAGCCCCAGCATTTT.

The rearrangement joins TRBV6-6 to TRBJ1-4; 8 positions agree with TRBD1. The length of the CDR3 is 18 residues. Germline CDR1 and CDR2: MNHNY and SVGAGI (reference sequence). The trim removed 0 bases at V and 8 bases at J, leaving 14 bases unmatched. The DNA for the CDR3 is TGTGCCAGCAGTTACTCTCCCGGGACAGGCGGTTTTTTGGAAAAACTGTTTTTT. Encoded protein: CASSYSPGTGGFLEKLFF.

In its sample, this clonotype was seen many times. V and J are TRBV24-1 and TRBJ2-1; 11 bases fit TRBD2. Per germline, CDR1 KGHDR and CDR2 SFDVKD. V was pared by 9 bases and J by 4 bases, with 7 bases of the junction left unmatched. CDR3 length equals 15 residues. The CDR3 DNA reads TGTGCCACCGATGCCGGGACTAGCGGATACAATGAGCAGTTCTTC. Protein: CATDAGTSGYNEQFF.

CDR3 bases: TGTGCCAGCAGTTACGGTCCTCGGGCGACCGGGGAGCTGTTTTTT. This gives the protein CASSYGPRATGELFF. The chain recombines TRBV6-5 with TRBJ2-2, with unresolved D. The CDR3 runs 15 residues. With 2 bases removed from V and 5 bases from J, the gap between germline ends came to 12 bases. Germline values: CDR1 MNHEY, CDR2 SVGAGI.

This clonotype came up many times. The chain links TRBV30 to TRBJ2-1, with 7 positions matching TRBD1. CDR3 length equals 12 residues. The germline CDR1 and CDR2 sequences are GTSNPN and SVGIG (reference sequence). V was pared by 1 base and J by 7 bases, with 1 base of the junction left unmatched. The CDR3 bases are TGTGCCTGGAGTGAACAGGGGAATGAGCAGTTCTTC. This encodes CAWSEQGNEQFF.

J is TRBJ2-7 and V is TRBV27; 10 bases agree with TRBD1. CDR3 length: 16 amino acids. J gave up 2 bases and V 4 bases, and 8 bases lay outside the gene matches. Germline loops: CDR1 MNHEY, CDR2 SMNVEV (reference sequence). In DNA, the CDR3 is TGTGCCAGCAGTTCCCGGGACAGGGGCCTTACCTACGAGCAGTACTTC. It specifies CASSSRDRGLTYEQYF.

At least ten counts were recorded for this clonotype. The chain combines TRBV18 with TRBJ1-1; D might be TRBD1 (5 bases). CDR1 and CDR2 from the germline V gene are KGHSH and LQKENI. This CDR3 region has 13 residues. The ends were cut back, 3 bases at V and 6 bases at J, with 11 bases in the middle. The CDR3 is CASSPQGLSEAFF. The CDR3, as DNA: TGTGCCAGCTCACCCCAGGGCCTGTCTGAAGCTTTCTTT.

This clonotype was counted many times. This sequence joins TRBV9 and TRBJ2-3, with 12 bases fitting TRBD2. CDR1 is SGDLS, CDR2 YYNGEE, per germline. Losses at the gene ends were 0 bases for V and 4 bases for J; bases not matched to a gene: 6. The CDR3 length is 17 residues. Here the CDR3 DNA reads TGTGCCAGCAGCGTAGCCCCTAGCGGGAGGGCCGCAGATACGCAGTATTTT. This sequence encodes CASSVAPSGRAADTQYF.